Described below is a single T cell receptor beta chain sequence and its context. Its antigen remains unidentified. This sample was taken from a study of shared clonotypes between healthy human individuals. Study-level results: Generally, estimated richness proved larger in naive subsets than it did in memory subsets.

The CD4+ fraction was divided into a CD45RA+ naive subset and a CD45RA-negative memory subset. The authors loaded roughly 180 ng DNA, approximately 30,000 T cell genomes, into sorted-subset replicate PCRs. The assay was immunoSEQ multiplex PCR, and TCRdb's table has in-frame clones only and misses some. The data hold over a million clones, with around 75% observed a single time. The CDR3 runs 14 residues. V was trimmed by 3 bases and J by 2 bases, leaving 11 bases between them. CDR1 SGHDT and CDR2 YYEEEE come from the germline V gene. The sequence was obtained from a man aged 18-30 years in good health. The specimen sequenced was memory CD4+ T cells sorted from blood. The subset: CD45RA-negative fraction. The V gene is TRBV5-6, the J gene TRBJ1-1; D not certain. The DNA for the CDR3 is TGTGCCAGCAGCTCACTTGGGGAAAACACTGAAGCTTTCTTT. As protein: CASSSLGENTEAFF. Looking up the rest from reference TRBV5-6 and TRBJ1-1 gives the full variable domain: DAGVTQSPTHLIKTRGQQVTLRCSPKSGHDTVSWYQQALGQGPQFIFQYYEEEERQRGNFPDRFSGHQFPNYSSELNVNALLLGDSALYLCASSSLGENTEAFFGQGTRLTVV.